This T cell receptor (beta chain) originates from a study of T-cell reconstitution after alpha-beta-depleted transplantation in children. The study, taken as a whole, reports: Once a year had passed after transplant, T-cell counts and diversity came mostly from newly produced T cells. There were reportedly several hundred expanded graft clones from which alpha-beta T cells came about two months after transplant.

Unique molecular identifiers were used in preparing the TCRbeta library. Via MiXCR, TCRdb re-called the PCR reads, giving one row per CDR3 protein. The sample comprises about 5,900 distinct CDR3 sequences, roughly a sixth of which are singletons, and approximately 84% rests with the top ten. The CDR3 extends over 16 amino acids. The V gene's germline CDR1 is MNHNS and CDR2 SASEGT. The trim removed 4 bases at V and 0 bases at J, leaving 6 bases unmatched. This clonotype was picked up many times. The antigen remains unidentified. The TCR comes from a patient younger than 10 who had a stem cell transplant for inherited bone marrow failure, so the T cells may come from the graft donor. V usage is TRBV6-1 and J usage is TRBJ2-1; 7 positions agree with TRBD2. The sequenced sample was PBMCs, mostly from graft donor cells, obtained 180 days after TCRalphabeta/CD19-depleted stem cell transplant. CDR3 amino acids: CASSGERGSSYNEQFF. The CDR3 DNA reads TGTGCCAGCAGTGGGGAGCGGGGTAGCTCCTACAATGAGCAGTTCTTC.